This T cell receptor (beta chain) was recorded in a study of blood T cell repertoires in COVID-19. This CDR3 is built from 15 residues. The ends lost 5 bases at V and 5 bases at J; junction bases unmatched: 11. Germline CDR1 SGHTA, CDR2 FQGNSA. In the authors' methods: Amplification from reference gene primers served as the basis for estimated nucleated cell counts. Produced via immunoSEQ multiplex PCR; TCRdb's table is partial and in-frame only. The V and J calls and the clone size are those of that table, but D and trimming were determined from the DNA. Among 150,000 to 200,000 clones listed, roughly 81% were seen once. Seattle's enrolled individuals joined amid active infection and were then monitored longitudinally.

The chain combines TRBV7-2 with TRBJ1-1, with 7 bases aligning to TRBD1. The clonotype originates from an elderly woman with COVID-19, enrolled during active disease. Sequencing was carried out using peripheral blood. CDR3 DNA: TGTGCCAGCAGCCTCCAGACAGGGCTGGCGACTGAAGCTTTCTTT. Translation: CASSLQTGLATEAFF.